This T cell receptor beta chain was recovered during a study of cytomegalovirus exposure and HLA in healthy donors. Whole-study results and caveats: Most TCR sequences were uncommon, yet certain public TCRs appeared in many donors. The study recorded over 150 TCR beta chains that were cytomegalovirus-associated. A few chains tied to CMV proved CMV antigen-specific in vitro.

This CDR3 has 14 residues. CDR1 KGHSH and CDR2 LQKENI come from the germline V gene. With 6 bases clipped from V and 2 bases from J, the junction kept 6 bases outside the gene matches. The PCR used 60 Vbeta and 13 Jbeta primers. Using immunoSEQ multiplex PCR, the repertoire was profiled, and TCRdb retains in-frame clones only, with some absent. Seen here are 250,000 to 350,000 clones, roughly 89% observed once, and the top ten hold roughly 4%. Details on this clone: Its antigen is currently unknown.

The chain links TRBV18 to TRBJ2-7; 8 bases agree with TRBD1. Material: PBMCs. This TCR came from a man aged 35-49 years in good health and CMV-seropositive. CDR3 in amino acids: CASSPQGATYEQYF. The CDR3 coding sequence is TGTGCCAGCTCCCCTCAGGGGGCAACCTACGAGCAGTACTTC. The entire variable domain, with the rest obtained from reference TRBV18 and TRBJ2-7, is as follows: NAGVMQNPRHLVRRRGQEARLRCSPMKGHSHVYWYRQLPEEGLKFMVYLQKENIIDESGMPKERFSAEFPKEGPSILRIQQVVRGDSAAYFCASSPQGATYEQYFGPGTRLTVT.